The 21 T cell receptor beta chains in this list originate from one sample, sequenced in a study of blood T cell repertoires in COVID-19. Clones were sequenced by immunoSEQ multiplex PCR, and TCRdb holds only the in-frame ones, with some missing. The table records about 80,000 clones, 88% of them present only once. The source material was peripheral blood. Source of these receptors: a woman older than 75 with acute or convalescent COVID-19.

The chain couples TRBV27 to TRBJ1-4; TRBD1 matches 8 bases. Germline CDR1 MNHEY, CDR2 SMNVEV (reference sequence). The CDR3 consists of 20 residues. Losses at the gene ends were 5 bases for V and 0 bases for J; bases not matched to a gene: 17. CDR3 DNA sequence: TGTGCCAGCAGTCTCAACTACAGGGGGTTCAGTGGCCCAACTAATGAAAAACTGTTTTTT. It translates to CASSLNYRGFSGPTNEKLFF.

V gene TRBV18 combines with J gene TRBJ2-3; 8 bases line up with TRBD1. The CDR3 is made up of 16 amino acids. V dropped 4 bases and J dropped 1; count of bases not matched to a gene: 7. CDR1 KGHSH and CDR2 LQKENI come from the germline V gene. In nucleotides, the CDR3 is TGTGCCAGCTCACTTCTCGGGACAGGTGGCACAGATACGCAGTATTTT. Its protein product is CASSLLGTGGTDTQYF.

This clone was detected only a few times. The gene calls are TRBV5-1 and TRBJ1-1; 10 nucleotides agree with TRBD1. The CDR3 sequence is 16 residues long. From germline, CDR1 is SGHRS and CDR2 YFSETQ. V shed 0 bases and J 0 bases; nucleotides not matched to a gene: 2. The CDR3 DNA reads TGCGCCAGCAGCTTGGGACAGGGGGCGTTGAACACTGAAGCTTTCTTT. Translation gives CASSLGQGALNTEAFF.

This rearrangement joins TRBV7-6 to TRBJ1-5; perhaps TRBD1 as D (6 bases). V was clipped by 5 bases and J by 3 bases, with 14 bases between them. The germline gives CDR1 SGHVS, CDR2 FNYEAQ. This CDR3 comprises 15 residues. The CDR3 protein is CASSPNRDNNQPQHF. DNA for the CDR3: TGTGCCAGCAGCCCAAACAGGGATAACAATCAGCCCCAGCATTTT.

The CDR3 here is CAWSSRSGNQPQHF. CDR3 DNA: TGTGCCTGGAGTAGCCGTTCGGGCAATCAGCCCCAGCATTTT. V is TRBV30 and J is TRBJ1-5; D unclear. V lost 2 bases and J lost 2, with 10 bases in between. The CDR3 covers 14 residues. The V gene's germline CDR1 is GTSNPN and CDR2 SVGIG (reference sequence). Full variable domain (outside the CDR3, taken from reference TRBV30 and TRBJ1-5): SQTIHQWPATLVQPVGSPLSLECTVEGTSNPNLYWYRQAAGRGLQLLFYSVGIGQISSEVPQNLSASRPQDRQFILSSKKLLLSDSGFYLCAWSSRSGNQPQHFGDGTRLSIL.

This rearrangement joins TRBV7-9 to TRBJ2-5, with TRBD1 identical over 11 bases. The germline V gene has CDR1 SEHNR and CDR2 FQNEAQ (reference sequence). The CDR3 has 16 amino acids. V was clipped by 4 bases and J by 3 bases; unmatched bases: 7. CDR3 loop: CASSYRWDRGEETQYF. DNA of the CDR3: TGTGCCAGCAGCTACCGGTGGGACAGGGGGGAAGAGACCCAGTACTTC.

This rearrangement joins TRBV9 to TRBJ2-1; 11 bases map to TRBD2. Trimming at V came to 3 bases and at J to 2 bases, leaving 4 bases not matched to a gene. Germline-derived CDR1 and CDR2 are SGDLS and YYNGEE. CDR3 size: 16 residues. The CDR3 DNA follows: TGTGCCAGCAGCGAGTTAGCGGGAGGGCCCTACAATGAGCAGTTCTTC. Its protein product is CASSELAGGPYNEQFF.

V and J are TRBV30 and TRBJ2-2; D gene unclear. Germline V lookup: CDR1 GTSNPN, CDR2 SVGIG (reference sequence). CDR3 length equals 13 residues. Trimming stripped 4 bases from V and 6 bases from J, with 12 bases between. In nucleotides, the CDR3 is TGTGCCTGGAATGGTTTGGGCGCCGGGGAGCTGTTTTTT. This gives the protein CAWNGLGAGELFF.

This clone was observed a handful of times. The V gene is TRBV6-2 or TRBV6-3, the J gene TRBJ2-2; 7 bases are shared with TRBD1. The CDR3 sequence is 19 residues long. J was trimmed by 0 bases and V by 0 bases; bases with no gene match: 10. The germline CDR1 and CDR2 sequences are MNHEY and SVGEGT. CDR3 in DNA: TGTGCCAGCAGTTACTCAACGGACCCGGGACAGTCGAACACCGGGGAGCTGTTTTTT. Translated: CASSYSTDPGQSNTGELFF.

The V and J genes are TRBV6-1 and TRBJ1-5, with D tentatively TRBD1 (5 bases). Trimming took 2 bases from V and 1 from J, leaving 9 bases between them. The CDR3 is 15 amino acids. Germline-derived CDR1 and CDR2 are MNHNS and SASEGT. CDR3 DNA sequence: TGTGCCAGCAGTGAACAGGGTCGGAGCAATCAGCCCCAGCATTTT. It yields the protein CASSEQGRSNQPQHF.

The chain has TRBV3-1 (or the pseudogene TRBV3-2) and TRBJ1-2, with D hard to call. Trimming removed 6 bases from V and 7 bases from J, with 21 bases in between. Germline CDR1 reads LGHDT; CDR2 reads YNNKEL (reference sequence). The CDR3 is 15 amino acids. The CDR3 coding sequence is TGTGCCAGCAGACCCCAGGTCGGGGTGGTTTCTGGCTACACCTTC. It specifies CASRPQVGVVSGYTF.

The chain joins TRBV6-1 to TRBJ2-3, with TRBD2 matching over 12 bases. The CDR3 loop spans 16 amino acids. Unmatched junction bases numbered 7, after V lost 4 bases and J lost 5 bases. The germline V gene encodes CDR1 MNHNS and CDR2 SASEGT. CDR3 nucleotides: TGTGCCAGCAGTGGGAGGACTAGCGGGACAGGAGATACGCAGTATTTT. It translates to CASSGRTSGTGDTQYF.

CDR3 sequence (DNA): TGTGCCAGCTCCGCCGCGCGGGGGGCCCAAGAGACCCAGTACTTC. Translation gives CASSAARGAQETQYF. This sequence joins TRBV18 and TRBJ2-5; 8 nucleotides match TRBD2. This CDR3 has 15 amino acids. CDR1 KGHSH and CDR2 LQKENI come from the germline V gene. Germline trimming cut 6 bases from V and 1 base from J; bases unmatched to any gene: 7.

This sequence joins TRBV2 and TRBJ2-3; TRBD1 is a possible D gene (6 bases). Germline V CDR1 and CDR2: SNHLY, FYNNEI. The ends were cut back, 8 bases at V and 6 bases at J, with 15 bases in the middle. The CDR3 spans 13 residues. CDR3 nucleotide sequence: TGTGCCAGCCGACTACAGGGTTCCGATACGCAGTATTTT. Its translation is CASRLQGSDTQYF.

This chain connects TRBV5-1 to TRBJ2-7, with TRBD1 identical over 7 bases. This CDR3 is built from 14 residues. Germline CDR1 and CDR2: SGHRS and YFSETQ. The V and J ends lost 4 bases and 0 bases, in that order; junction bases with no gene match: 4. Here the CDR3 DNA reads TGCGCCAGCAGCCCTCGGGACAGCTCCTACGAGCAGTACTTC. Translation: CASSPRDSSYEQYF.

V usage is TRBV6-6 and J usage is TRBJ2-1; 13 bases agree with TRBD2. CDR3 size: 19 residues. Trimming cost V 5 bases and J 6 bases; bases outside gene matches: 16. Germline lookup yields CDR1 MNHNY and CDR2 SVGAGI (reference sequence). In DNA, the CDR3 is TGTGCCAGCAGTCGACCAACCGGGACTAGCGGGGTTCGGGGCAATGAGCAGTTCTTC. It encodes CASSRPTGTSGVRGNEQFF.

The gene calls are TRBV6-2 or TRBV6-3 and TRBJ2-1, with 11 bases matching TRBD2. The germline gives CDR1 MNHEY, CDR2 SVGEGT. With V trimmed by 0 bases and J by 3 bases, 4 bases remained unmatched. CDR3 length equals 17 residues. For the CDR3, the DNA is TGTGCCAGCAGTTACTCGCCGACTAGCGGGATCTACAATGAGCAGTTCTTC. Translating it yields CASSYSPTSGIYNEQFF.

The chain uses TRBV10-3 and TRBJ2-2; 7 bases match TRBD2. Germline trimming cut 10 bases from V and 1 base from J; bases unmatched to any gene: 6. This CDR3 has 14 amino acids. Looked up from germline, CDR1 is ENHRY and CDR2 is SYGVKD. DNA for the CDR3: TGTGCCAATGCGGGAGAATTGAACACCGGGGAGCTGTTTTTT. Amino acid sequence: CANAGELNTGELFF.

The chain has TRBV6-7 and TRBJ1-2, with D hard to call. TRBV6-7 is an ORF, and what it does is uncertain. V was clipped by 9 bases and J by 4 bases, with 18 bases between them. CDR3 length: 14 amino acids. This chain's CDR3 is CARVQGPSGYGYTF. The CDR3 DNA reads as TGTGCCAGGGTACAAGGCCCCTCAGGCTATGGCTACACCTTC.

This clone appeared a single time. J is TRBJ2-7 and V is TRBV6-5, with 8 bases lining up with TRBD1. The CDR3 runs to 15 residues. V dropped 7 bases and J dropped 7; count of bases not matched to a gene: 15. CDR1 is MNHEY and CDR2 is SVGAGI in the germline V gene. CDR3 amino acids: CASTQDRGAGWEQYF. The CDR3 nucleotides read TGTGCCAGCACCCAAGACAGGGGTGCGGGCTGGGAGCAGTACTTC.

V and J are TRBV19 and TRBJ2-2; D not resolved. Germline CDR1 reads LNHDA; CDR2 reads SQIVND (reference sequence). V was trimmed by 1 base and J by 7 bases, leaving 4 bases between them. The CDR3 length is 12 residues. CDR3 sequence (DNA): TGTGCCAGTAGTATAGTAAACGGGGAGCTGTTTTTT. This sequence encodes CASSIVNGELFF.